A selection of T cell receptor beta chains follows, all from one sample in a study of shared clonotypes between healthy human individuals. The data were produced by immunoSEQ multiplex PCR, yet TCRdb's version contains in-frame clones alone and is incomplete. The sample has under 2,000,000 clones, approximately 94% seen once. Sequenced input: naive CD8+ T cells sorted from blood. The receptors originated from a man aged 18-30 years in good health. The CDR3 runs from the conserved cysteine through the conserved F or W. Fields, in order: J gene, V gene, D gene, clone size, CDR3 protein, CDR3 DNA. D genes are given only for firm matches. The size entry is marked missing in some rows and otherwise reads once, few, many or a size class.

j_gene: TRBJ1-1
v_gene: TRBV4-3
d_gene: -
abundance: -
CDR3aa: CASSQDEARANTEAFF
CDR3nt: TGCGCCAGCAGCCAAGATGAGGCCAGGGCGAACACTGAAGCTTTCTTT

j_gene: TRBJ2-7
v_gene: TRBV7-2
d_gene: -
abundance: -
CDR3aa: CASTPSPGKEAYEQYF
CDR3nt: TGTGCCAGCACCCCCTCGCCGGGAAAGGAGGCCTACGAGCAGTACTTC

j_gene: TRBJ1-1
v_gene: TRBV2
d_gene: -
abundance: -
CDR3aa: CASSEVGGTEAFF
CDR3nt: TGTGCCAGCAGTGAAGTCGGCGGCACTGAAGCTTTCTTT

j_gene: TRBJ2-3
v_gene: TRBV29-1
d_gene: -
abundance: -
CDR3aa: CSVDEGLADTQYF
CDR3nt: TGCAGCGTTGACGAGGGGCTCGCAGATACGCAGTATTTT

j_gene: TRBJ2-7
v_gene: TRBV6-1
d_gene: -
abundance: once
CDR3aa: CASSEALSASYEQYF
CDR3nt: TGTGCCAGCAGTGAAGCGCTCTCGGCCTCCTACGAGCAGTACTTC

j_gene: TRBJ1-5
v_gene: TRBV5-8
d_gene: -
abundance: once
CDR3aa: CASSFGQLSNQPQHF
CDR3nt: TGTGCCAGCAGCTTCGGACAGCTTAGCAATCAGCCCCAGCATTTT

j_gene: TRBJ1-1
v_gene: TRBV7-3
d_gene: -
abundance: -
CDR3aa: CASSLMTGASAFF
CDR3nt: TGTGCCAGCAGCTTAATGACAGGTGCTTCGGCTTTCTTT

j_gene: TRBJ2-1
v_gene: TRBV11-2
d_gene: -
abundance: once
CDR3aa: CASSAGPGNEQFF
CDR3nt: TGTGCCAGCAGCGCAGGGCCTGGCAATGAGCAGTTCTTC

j_gene: TRBJ2-1
v_gene: TRBV28
d_gene: -
abundance: -
CDR3aa: CASSLGGSPYNEQFF
CDR3nt: TGTGCCAGCAGTTTAGGTGGAAGCCCCTACAATGAGCAGTTCTTC

j_gene: TRBJ2-1
v_gene: TRBV10-1
d_gene: TRBD2
abundance: -
CDR3aa: CASSETRGGNEQFF
CDR3nt: TGCGCCAGCAGTGAGACCCGGGGGGGGAATGAGCAGTTCTTC

j_gene: TRBJ1-3
v_gene: TRBV6-1
d_gene: -
abundance: once
CDR3aa: CASSDTLSGNTIYF
CDR3nt: TGTGCCAGCAGTGATACCCTCTCTGGAAACACCATATATTTT

j_gene: TRBJ2-7
v_gene: TRBV10-1
d_gene: -
abundance: -
CDR3aa: CASSEYRGGSYEQYF
CDR3nt: TGCGCCAGCAGTGAATACAGGGGGGGATCCTACGAGCAGTACTTC

j_gene: TRBJ2-7
v_gene: TRBV6-6
d_gene: -
abundance: -
CDR3aa: CASSYSSGTGNEQYF
CDR3nt: TGTGCCAGCAGTTACTCTAGCGGGACAGGTAACGAGCAGTACTTC

j_gene: TRBJ1-1
v_gene: TRBV2
d_gene: -
abundance: once
CDR3aa: CARGFADSEAFF
CDR3nt: TGTGCCAGGGGGTTTGCTGACAGCGAAGCTTTCTTT

j_gene: TRBJ2-2
v_gene: TRBV7-9
d_gene: -
abundance: -
CDR3aa: CASSLGSNGELFF
CDR3nt: TGTGCCAGCAGCTTGGGTTCTAACGGGGAGCTGTTTTTT

j_gene: TRBJ2-7
v_gene: TRBV29-1
d_gene: TRBD2
abundance: -
CDR3aa: CSVRGDGAYEQYF
CDR3nt: TGCAGCGTTCGGGGGGACGGAGCCTACGAGCAGTACTTC

j_gene: TRBJ2-3
v_gene: TRBV4-1
d_gene: -
abundance: -
CDR3aa: CASSLDPGTDTQYF
CDR3nt: TGCGCCAGCAGCCTCGACCCGGGCACAGATACGCAGTATTTT

j_gene: TRBJ2-7
v_gene: TRBV4-2
d_gene: TRBD1
abundance: -
CDR3aa: CASSSRDSTYEQYF
CDR3nt: TGTGCCAGCAGCTCCCGGGACAGTACCTACGAGCAGTACTTC

j_gene: TRBJ1-2
v_gene: TRBV5-4
d_gene: -
abundance: -
CDR3aa: CASRTGGLSYTF
CDR3nt: TGTGCCAGCAGGACGGGGGGCTTAAGCTACACCTTC

j_gene: TRBJ2-5
v_gene: TRBV6-5
d_gene: TRBD1
abundance: -
CDR3aa: CASSPGQGAGETQYF
CDR3nt: TGTGCCAGCAGCCCAGGACAGGGGGCAGGGGAGACCCAGTACTTC

j_gene: TRBJ2-3
v_gene: TRBV6-6
d_gene: TRBD2
abundance: -
CDR3aa: CASSYSIGVAGDTQYF
CDR3nt: TGTGCCAGCAGTTACTCGATTGGAGTAGCGGGAGATACGCAGTATTTT

j_gene: TRBJ2-1
v_gene: TRBV7-9
d_gene: TRBD1
abundance: -
CDR3aa: CASSSQTGGAYNEQFF
CDR3nt: TGTGCCAGCAGCTCCCAGACAGGGGGGGCCTACAATGAGCAGTTCTTC

j_gene: TRBJ1-1
v_gene: TRBV6-5
d_gene: -
abundance: -
CDR3aa: CASISGSMNTEAFF
CDR3nt: TGTGCCAGCATTAGTGGCAGTATGAACACTGAAGCTTTCTTT

j_gene: TRBJ2-5
v_gene: TRBV2
d_gene: -
abundance: -
CDR3aa: CASSLIPLETQYF
CDR3nt: TGTGCCAGCTCACTTATCCCCCTGGAGACCCAGTACTTC

j_gene: TRBJ2-1
v_gene: TRBV4-1
d_gene: TRBD2
abundance: -
CDR3aa: CASTRGGGYNEQFF
CDR3nt: TGCGCCAGCACCCGGGGGGGAGGATACAATGAGCAGTTCTTC

j_gene: TRBJ2-7
v_gene: TRBV10-3
d_gene: TRBD2
abundance: once
CDR3aa: CAIGLAGAYEQYF
CDR3nt: TGTGCCATCGGACTAGCGGGGGCCTACGAGCAGTACTTC

j_gene: TRBJ2-5
v_gene: TRBV30
d_gene: TRBD2
abundance: -
CDR3aa: CAWGPYSGAETQYF
CDR3nt: TGTGCCTGGGGACCTTATAGCGGGGCGGAGACCCAGTACTTC

j_gene: TRBJ2-7
v_gene: TRBV7-9
d_gene: -
abundance: -
CDR3aa: CASSPGGGMPSYEQYF
CDR3nt: TGTGCCAGCAGCCCGGGGGGCGGAATGCCATCCTACGAGCAGTACTTC

j_gene: TRBJ2-7
v_gene: TRBV28
d_gene: -
abundance: -
CDR3aa: CASSLVVRGHEQYF
CDR3nt: TGTGCCAGCAGTTTAGTTGTCAGGGGCCACGAGCAGTACTTC

j_gene: TRBJ2-1
v_gene: TRBV4-1
d_gene: -
abundance: -
CDR3aa: CASSLYSNEQFF
CDR3nt: TGCGCCAGCAGCCTATACTCCAATGAGCAGTTCTTC

j_gene: TRBJ2-5
v_gene: TRBV5-6
d_gene: -
abundance: -
CDR3aa: CASSLTNSETQYF
CDR3nt: TGTGCCAGCAGCCTGACTAACTCGGAGACCCAGTACTTC

j_gene: TRBJ1-2
v_gene: TRBV19
d_gene: -
abundance: once
CDR3aa: CASSIGLFTYGYTF
CDR3nt: TGTGCCAGTAGTATAGGACTTTTCACCTATGGCTACACCTTC

j_gene: TRBJ2-7
v_gene: TRBV7-6
d_gene: -
abundance: once
CDR3aa: CASSLQGTYEQYF
CDR3nt: TGTGCCAGCAGCTTGCAGGGGACCTACGAGCAGTACTTC

j_gene: TRBJ1-1
v_gene: TRBV5-1
d_gene: -
abundance: once
CDR3aa: CASSLNVGSTEAFF
CDR3nt: TGCGCCAGCAGTCTAAACGTGGGTTCCACTGAAGCTTTCTTT

j_gene: TRBJ2-5
v_gene: TRBV5-1
d_gene: TRBD1
abundance: -
CDR3aa: CASSFDRGYQETQYF
CDR3nt: TGCGCCAGCAGCTTTGACAGGGGATACCAAGAGACCCAGTACTTC

j_gene: TRBJ2-7
v_gene: TRBV5-1
d_gene: -
abundance: -
CDR3aa: CASSLGAGEYEQYF
CDR3nt: TGCGCCAGCAGCCTGGGGGCCGGGGAGTACGAGCAGTACTTC

j_gene: TRBJ2-7
v_gene: TRBV18
d_gene: -
abundance: -
CDR3aa: CASSDPGGEFEQYF
CDR3nt: TGTGCCAGCTCCGACCCCGGGGGCGAGTTCGAGCAGTACTTC

j_gene: TRBJ1-2
v_gene: TRBV6-5
d_gene: -
abundance: few
CDR3aa: CASSYSAQLYGYTF
CDR3nt: TGTGCCAGCAGTTACTCGGCTCAGCTCTATGGCTACACCTTC

j_gene: TRBJ2-7
v_gene: TRBV6-6
d_gene: -
abundance: once
CDR3aa: CASSYGGPTYEQYF
CDR3nt: TGTGCCAGCAGTTACGGGGGACCAACCTACGAGCAGTACTTC

j_gene: TRBJ2-5
v_gene: TRBV4-1
d_gene: -
abundance: -
CDR3aa: CASSQDPGSLTTQYF
CDR3nt: TGCGCCAGCAGCCAAGATCCAGGGTCCTTGACGACCCAGTACTTC

j_gene: TRBJ1-3
v_gene: TRBV7-2
d_gene: -
abundance: -
CDR3aa: CASSSGRSSGNTIYF
CDR3nt: TGTGCCAGCAGCTCCGGACGGAGCTCTGGAAACACCATATATTTT